The present entry profiles one T cell receptor beta chain with its context. Its antigen has not been determined. Base qualities are not at hand, and no much larger clone is one base apart. Libraries were made using the immunoSEQ multiplex PCR assay. For the multiplex PCR, a mixture combining 60 forward primers for TCR Vbeta segments and 13 reverse primers for TCR Jbeta segments was used. A multiplex PCR assay on genomic DNA amplified the CDR3 region of rearranged TCR beta genes. The Illumina HiSeq System was used to sequence the amplified TCR beta libraries as 87-base-pair reads. On the study's bioinformatics: A later analysis tallied around 82 million unique TCR beta chains across the 666 repertoires, and approximately 12 million of those chains were shared by two or more donors. A nearest-neighbor algorithm error-corrected the raw reads and collapsed the reads into unique sequences, merging closely related sequences to remove PCR and sequencing errors. To assign V, D and J gene segments, CDR3 sequences were aligned to IMGT reference sequences. For a sequence to be retained, at least a six-nucleotide match to both a V gene segment and a J gene segment was required. A rearrangement was called productive if the CDR3 had no stop codons and remained in frame with V and J, and every other rearrangement was called non-productive. Following IMGT convention, CDR3 was defined as the stretch from the second conserved V-encoded cysteine to the conserved J-encoded phenylalanine. In an earlier analysis of approximately 500 of the donors, sequences lacking an unambiguous match to a single V gene segment were excluded. An earlier analysis of several hundred of the donors called V segments functional above 56.7% productive rearrangements and segregating when the between-donor standard deviation exceeded 5%. To diagnose cytomegalovirus status from the catalog of TCR beta chain sequences, a statistical classification framework was built. In a later analysis, TCR nucleotide sequences were compared against IMGT/GENE-DB human TR gene sequences so that V and J genes could be assigned. The TCRdist pipeline was used in a later analysis to assign CDR3 sequences and most-parsimonious VDJ recombination scenarios. In a later analysis, each TCR beta chain was defined by its CDR3 amino acid sequence together with its V-gene family, and reads without a unique V-gene family were excluded. As a way to deal with suspected cross-contamination and a sequencing artifact, a later analysis dropped 640 or so nucleotide sequences that were highly shared and had low generation probability. In a later analysis, a clonal expansion index was calculated for each public chain from normalized within-repertoire ranks of inferred template counts. A later analysis computed generation probabilities with a VDJ recombination model fitted to out-of-frame rearrangements, and checked the results against IGoR. In a later analysis, hypergeometric tests were used to score TCR-TCR, TCR-HLA and TCR-CMV co-occurrence, with a repertoire-size bias correction applied to TCR pairs. In a later analysis, false discovery rates were estimated by permuting HLA or CMV assignments 20 times. A later analysis grouped co-occurring TCRs with DBSCAN, adding TCRdist sequence similarity when clustering within HLA-allele-positive subsets. Repertoires with fewer than 30,000 or more than 120,000 public chains were left out of co-occurrence clustering, as were roughly five repertoires with anomalous nucleotide sharing. TCRdb took this table from immuneACCESS and kept in-frame rearrangements with V and J called. Such tables lack part of the clones; where checked against another copy, unresolved V genes explain under half of the gap, and the rest is unexplained. V and J calls and clone size are those listed in that table; D and trimming were worked out from the DNA. This sample lists some 120,000 clones; roughly 80% were detected once. Of the sample, 3.3% falls within the top ten clones.

These data originate in a study of cytomegalovirus exposure and HLA in healthy donors (dated by TCRdb to 2016 to 2017). Describing the broader study: According to an earlier analysis of several hundred of the donors, about 180 million T cells yielded roughly 110 million unique TCR beta sequences and less than 300 Gb of sequence data. Genome-wide SNP genotypes for about three fifths of the roughly 670 donors were used in a later genetic analysis, which treated that subset as a discovery cohort. Besides the first cohort of 500 to 700 subjects, a separate validation cohort made up of 120 or so different subjects was used. The study aimed to test whether signatures of past pathogen exposure could be identified by cataloging public T cell receptors. Roughly 300 gigabases of sequencing data and approximately 93 million unique TCR sequences were included in an early release covering under 650 HLA-typed donors. Donor age, sex, ethnicity and CMV serostatus were compiled together with the repertoire data. Because of strong linkage in the cohort, roughly five DR-DQ haplotypes were treated as single units for association and clustering. A later analysis re-examined previously published TCR beta repertoires from about 700 donors and added high-resolution HLA genotyping to investigate patterns of TCR occurrence. To predict cytomegalovirus infection status, the study brought together high-throughput TCR immunosequencing, statistical association of individual TCRs with disease status, and machine learning. Across under 500 genotyped donors of the cohort, an average of about 240,000 unique TCR beta nucleotide sequences per donor were sequenced, and roughly 20% of those sequences were non-productive. An earlier analysis of around 640 of the donors used high-throughput TCR beta sequencing to judge whether each TCR beta V gene segment behaved as functional or pseudogenic. The genetic ancestry cluster associated with self-reported Caucasian donors included 70% to 85% of the roughly 380 genotyped donors. Every repertoire in the discovery cohort had been generated on one and the same sequencing platform. Rather than drawing on any new phenotypic data, the later analysis identified candidate immune exposures from TCR beta sequences and the way those sequences occurred across donors. Typing coverage differed by locus: A, B, C, DRB1 and DQB1 were typed in roughly 620-630 donors, DQA1 in about 550, DPA1 in nearly 610, and DPB1 in 400 to 490. HLA typing covered class I and class II loci at four-digit resolution. The study used immunosequencing to profile the T cell repertoires of approximately 630 subjects and linked those repertoires to cytomegalovirus serostatus.

The cohort comprised fewer than 750 healthy bone marrow donors. Cohort members were all nominally healthy when sampled, although unrecorded immune exposures were likely present. The donor tested CMV seronegative and was one of the 352 seronegative cohort members. A peripheral blood sample was collected from each donor, and TCR beta sequencing was performed on peripheral blood mononuclear cells. Genomic DNA was extracted from the blood cell samples with the Qiagen DNeasy Blood Extraction Kit. On the study overall, not on this receptor specifically: Sequencing depth was assumed to be roughly uniform across donors in the presence/absence analyses, though that assumption may not hold. In a later analysis, several top co-occurrence clusters were reported to appear linked to parvovirus B19, influenza, CMV and Epstein-Barr virus. A group of highly shared sequence variants was considered likely to be a technical artifact of the sequencing pipeline. CMV serostatus was the only immune exposure information available for the cohort. A further reported finding was that TCR beta sequences accurately predicted the HLA-A and HLA-B alleles for most subjects in the first cohort. The classifier was reported to diagnose cytomegalovirus status with high specificity and sensitivity in both the original cohort and the validation cohort. HLA typing was unavailable for some donors at each locus, so association tests used only the typed subset. In a later genetic analysis, a missense DCLRE1C variant was associated with V-gene and J-gene trimming of TCR beta chains, and the association was replicated in an independent cohort. Most TCR sequences were observed very rarely across donors, whereas some public TCRs were present in many individuals. Compared with equally common non-associated chains, HLA-associated TCR beta chains in a later analysis were more clonally expanded and had lower generation probabilities. The authors suggested that the approach could potentially be generalized to other disease states and immunological phenotypes. About 17 rarely observed V segments, including chromosome 9 orphons, were excluded from the earlier analysis of about 610 of the donors because counts were too low. When HLA alleles, especially DR and DQ, strongly co-occurred, TCR associations were difficult to assign to individual alleles. The 87-base-pair reads could not distinguish some IMGT-functional V segments, including TRBV6-2 and TRBV6-3, so those segments were excluded. A total of 150 to 200 TCR beta chains were listed by the study as associated with cytomegalovirus. At a false discovery rate of 0.05, a later analysis linked some 17,000 TCR beta sequences to specific HLA alleles. In a later analysis, the rate of TCR association differed among HLA loci, with DRB1 alleles having the most associated TCRs and HLA-C alleles having the fewest. The cohort was sequenced for TCR beta chains only, and without alpha or paired-chain data the features that could be detected were limited. In an earlier analysis of about 600 of the donors, most TCR beta V segments appeared in productive rearrangements about 87% or about 30% of the time, broadly matching IMGT annotations. Compared with the roughly 600-donor mean, donors in an Asian-associated ancestry cluster had fewer N-insertions in productive TCRs, according to a later genetic analysis. According to a later analysis, most CMV-associated TCR beta chains appeared to be HLA-restricted, and the HLA associations seemed to be driven largely by CMV exposure. A few of the identified cytomegalovirus-associated TCR beta chains were confirmed in vitro to be specific for cytomegalovirus antigens. Linkage disequilibrium might explain the correlated functional status among segregating V segments, but an unknown experimental factor could not be ruled out.

CDR1 KGHSH and CDR2 LQKENI are derived from the germline V gene. The CDR3, from cysteine to phenylalanine, totals 14 residues. Only CDR3 DNA is held: 42 bases, read in frame from base 1. Sequenced sample: PBMCs. This sequence was found in a woman in her fifties or sixties in good health and CMV-seronegative. Rearrangement joined TRBV18 to TRBJ2-5; 12 middle bases align to TRBD2. The assigned J gene may be wrong: the sequence end matches TRBJ2-7 better. The CDR3 region has the sequence CASSETSGSYEQYF. DNA sequence: TGTGCCAGCTCCGAGACTAGCGGGAGCTACGAGCAGTACTTC.